Detailed here is one T cell receptor (beta chain). This specimen belongs to a study of cytomegalovirus exposure and HLA in healthy donors. A multiplex PCR was run with 60 Vbeta primers and 13 Jbeta primers. Assay: immunoSEQ multiplex PCR; the TCRdb copy retains only in-frame clones and omits some. Altogether 200,000 or so clones are present, 75% to 80% being singletons, with the ten largest covering 6%. The CDR3 extends over 14 amino acids. V lost 5 bases to trimming and J lost 6 bases, with 16 bases between them. The germline V gene encodes CDR1 SEHNR and CDR2 FQNEAQ (reference sequence). Sequenced sample: PBMCs. The receptor's source is a woman in her 30s in good health and CMV-seropositive. J is TRBJ1-2 and V is TRBV7-9, with D maybe TRBD1 (5 bases). The CDR3 loop reads CASSPSAAGDGYTF. The CDR3 nucleotides are TGTGCCAGCAGCCCTAGCGCAGCGGGGGATGGCTACACCTTC.